The 2 T cell receptor beta chains reported below all come from one sample, sequenced in a study of regulatory T cells in long-lasting Graves disease. TCR beta libraries were built with iRepertoire HTBI primers and Arm-PCR of CDR3 regions. Via MiXCR, TCRdb re-called the multiplex PCR reads, giving one row per CDR3 protein. Of about 220,000 distinct CDR3 sequences listed, roughly 19% are singletons. As for time point: newly diagnosed GD, antithyroid drugs for less than 3 months. PBMC-derived RNA was used for the TCR library. The data also belong to a second study, concerning T cells in Graves' hyperthyroidism and ophthalmopathy.

Sequenced here: peripheral blood mononuclear cells (PBMCs), sampled at new diagnosis, from a patient treated with antithyroid drugs. These receptor sequences come from a woman aged 25 to 39 with Graves disease.

This clonotype was seen at least ten times. The junction differs from germline at one of its ends, possibly a read error. The gene calls are TRBV2 and TRBJ1-5; no firm D call. The CDR3 totals 12 residues. Germline CDR1 and CDR2: SNHLY and FYNNEI. CDR3 loop: CASGDPNQPQHF. The CDR3 nucleotides are TGTGCCAGCGGTGACCCGAATCAGCCCCAGCATTTT.

The CDR3 sequence: CASRKKQGVGYGYTF. The CDR3 DNA follows: TGTGCCAGCAGAAAGAAACAGGGTGTGGGCTATGGCTACACCTTC. This chain connects TRBV6-1 to TRBJ1-2, with D tentatively TRBD1 (6 bases). The CDR3 runs 15 residues. Trimming stripped 6 bases from V and 4 bases from J, with 18 bases between. Germline CDR1 reads MNHNS; CDR2 reads SASEGT.